This TCR beta chain was identified in a study of shared clonotypes between healthy human individuals. Study overall: Each donor had three CD4 naive, three CD4 memory, two CD8 naive and one CD8 memory plate. Study-level results: Only blood was sampled; tissue repertoires likely differ.

The table came from immunoSEQ multiplex PCR; TCRdb's copy has only in-frame clones and leaves some out. The top ten hold 0.37% of the sample, which has about 2.5 million clones, approximately 90% seen once. J was trimmed by 1 base and V by 3 bases; bases with no gene match: 5. CDR3 length: 16 residues. The V gene's germline CDR1 is KGHSH and CDR2 LQKENI. CD45RA+ naive and CD45RA-negative memory subsets were separated from CD4+ cells. Points on this clone: The antigen is unknown.

Sequenced sample: naive CD4+ T cells from PBMCs. Subset described: CD45RA+ positively selected. The V gene is TRBV18, the J gene TRBJ2-3; 9 bases map to TRBD2. This clonotype was sampled from a man younger than 35 in good health. Some clones in this sample may be carry-over from other donors' samples. CDR3 coding DNA: TGTGCCAGCTCACCGGAGGGACTAGCCGGCACAGATACGCAGTATTTT. Translation: CASSPEGLAGTDTQYF.